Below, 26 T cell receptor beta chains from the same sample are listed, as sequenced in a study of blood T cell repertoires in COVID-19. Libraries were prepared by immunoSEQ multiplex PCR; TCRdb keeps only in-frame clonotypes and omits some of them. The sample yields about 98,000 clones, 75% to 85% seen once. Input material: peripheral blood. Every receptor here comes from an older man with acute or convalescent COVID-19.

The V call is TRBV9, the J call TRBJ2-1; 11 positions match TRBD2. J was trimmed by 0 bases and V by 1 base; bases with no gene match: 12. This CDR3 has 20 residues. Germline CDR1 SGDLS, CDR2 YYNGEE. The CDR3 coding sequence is TGTGCCAGCAGCGTACGCCCGGGACTAGCGGACAGGAGCTCCTACAATGAGCAGTTCTTC. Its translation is CASSVRPGLADRSSYNEQFF.

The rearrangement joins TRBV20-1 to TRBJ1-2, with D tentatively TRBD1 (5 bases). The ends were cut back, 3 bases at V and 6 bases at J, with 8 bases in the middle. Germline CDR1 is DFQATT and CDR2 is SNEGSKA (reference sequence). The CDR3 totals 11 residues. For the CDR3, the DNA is TGCAGTGCTAGCAGGGTGAATGGCTACACCTTC. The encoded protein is CSASRVNGYTF.

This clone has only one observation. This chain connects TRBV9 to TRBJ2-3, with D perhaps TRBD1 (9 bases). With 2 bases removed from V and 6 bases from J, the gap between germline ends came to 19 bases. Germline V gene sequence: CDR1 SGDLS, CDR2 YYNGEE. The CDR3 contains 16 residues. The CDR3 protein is CASSVSGGQGADTQYF. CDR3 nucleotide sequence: TGTGCCAGCAGCGTCAGCGGGGGACAGGGAGCCGATACGCAGTATTTT.

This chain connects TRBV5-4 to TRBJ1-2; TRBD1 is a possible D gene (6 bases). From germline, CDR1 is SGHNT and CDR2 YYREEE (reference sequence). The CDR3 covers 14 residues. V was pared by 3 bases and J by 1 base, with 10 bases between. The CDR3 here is CASSSGTFNYGYTF. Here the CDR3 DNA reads TGTGCCAGCAGCTCGGGGACATTTAACTATGGCTACACCTTC.

CDR3 sequence (DNA): TGTGCCAGTACCCGGACAGGGCTTGAACCCTACGAGCAGTACTTC. Translated, it gives CASTRTGLEPYEQYF. J is TRBJ2-7 and V is TRBV2; 8 nucleotides line up with TRBD1. Trimming at V came to 9 bases and at J to 2 bases, leaving 12 bases not matched to a gene. Per germline, CDR1 SNHLY and CDR2 FYNNEI. This CDR3 has 15 amino acids. Combining the CDR3 with reference TRBV2 and TRBJ2-7 gives the whole variable domain EPEVTQTPSHQVTQMGQEVILRCVPISNHLYFYWYRQILGQKVEFLVSFYNNEISEKSEIFDDQFSVERPDGSNFTLKIRSTKLEDSAMYFCASTRTGLEPYEQYFGPGTRLTVT.

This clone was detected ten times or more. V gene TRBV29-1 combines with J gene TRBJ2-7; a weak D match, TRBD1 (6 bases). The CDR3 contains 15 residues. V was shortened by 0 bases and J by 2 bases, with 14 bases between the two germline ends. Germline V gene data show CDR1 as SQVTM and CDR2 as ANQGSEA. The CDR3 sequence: CSVEDSGTPPYEQYF. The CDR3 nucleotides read TGCAGCGTTGAAGATTCCGGGACACCCCCCTACGAGCAGTACTTC.

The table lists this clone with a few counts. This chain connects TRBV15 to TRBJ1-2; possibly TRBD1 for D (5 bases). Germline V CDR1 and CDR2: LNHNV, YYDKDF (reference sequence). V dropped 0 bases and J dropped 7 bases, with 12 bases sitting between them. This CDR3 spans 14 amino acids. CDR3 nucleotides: TGTGCCACCAGCAGAGATGTCCAGGGAGGTGGCTACACCTTC. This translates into CATSRDVQGGGYTF. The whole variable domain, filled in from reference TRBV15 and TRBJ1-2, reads DAMVIQNPRYQVTQFGKPVTLSCSQTLNHNVMYWYQQKSSQAPKLLFHYYDKDFNNEADTPDNFQSRRPNTSFCFLDIRSPGLGDTAMYLCATSRDVQGGGYTFGSGTRLTVV.

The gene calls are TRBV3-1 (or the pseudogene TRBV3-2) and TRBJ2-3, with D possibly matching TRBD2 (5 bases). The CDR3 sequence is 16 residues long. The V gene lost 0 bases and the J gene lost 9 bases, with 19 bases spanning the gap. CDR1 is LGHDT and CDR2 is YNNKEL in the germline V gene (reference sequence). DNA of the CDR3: TGTGCCAGCAGCCAAGATGCGGCTAGCCGGCGCCAAACGCAGTATTTT. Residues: CASSQDAASRRQTQYF.

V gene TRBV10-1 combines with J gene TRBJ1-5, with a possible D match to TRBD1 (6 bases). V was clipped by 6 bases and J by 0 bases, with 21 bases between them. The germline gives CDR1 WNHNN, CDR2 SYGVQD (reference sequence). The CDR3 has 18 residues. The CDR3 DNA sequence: TGCGCCAGCAGATACGATATGGACAGAGGGGATAGCAATCAGCCCCAGCATTTT. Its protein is CASRYDMDRGDSNQPQHF.

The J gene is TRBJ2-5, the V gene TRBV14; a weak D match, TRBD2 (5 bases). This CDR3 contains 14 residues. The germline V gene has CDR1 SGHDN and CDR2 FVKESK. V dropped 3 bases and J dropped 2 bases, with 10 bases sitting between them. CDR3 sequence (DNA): TGTGCCAGCAGCCAGGGCGGACTTCAAGAGACCCAGTACTTC. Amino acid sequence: CASSQGGLQETQYF.

The DNA of the CDR3 is TGTGCCAGCAAGCCTAGCGGGGGTTACAATGAGCAGTTCTTC. This sequence encodes CASKPSGGYNEQFF. The J gene is TRBJ2-1, the V gene TRBV2; TRBD2 aligns across 10 bases. With V trimmed by 7 bases and J by 4 bases, 4 bases remained unmatched. This CDR3 contains 14 residues. Germline CDR1 SNHLY, CDR2 FYNNEI.

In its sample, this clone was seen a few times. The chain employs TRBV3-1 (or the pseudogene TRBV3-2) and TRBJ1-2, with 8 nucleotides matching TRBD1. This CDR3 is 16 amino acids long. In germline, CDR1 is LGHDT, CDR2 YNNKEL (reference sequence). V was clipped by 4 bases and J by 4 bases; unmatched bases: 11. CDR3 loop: CASSPRQGADSYGYTF. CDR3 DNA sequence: TGTGCCAGCAGCCCGCGGCAGGGGGCAGATAGCTATGGCTACACCTTC.

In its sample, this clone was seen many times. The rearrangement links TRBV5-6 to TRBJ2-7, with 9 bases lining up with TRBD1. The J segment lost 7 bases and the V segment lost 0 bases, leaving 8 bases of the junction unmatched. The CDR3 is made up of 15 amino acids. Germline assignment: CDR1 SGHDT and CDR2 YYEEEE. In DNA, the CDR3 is TGTGCCAGCAGCTTGGGAGACCACAGGGGGCGAGAGCAGTACTTC. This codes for CASSLGDHRGREQYF.

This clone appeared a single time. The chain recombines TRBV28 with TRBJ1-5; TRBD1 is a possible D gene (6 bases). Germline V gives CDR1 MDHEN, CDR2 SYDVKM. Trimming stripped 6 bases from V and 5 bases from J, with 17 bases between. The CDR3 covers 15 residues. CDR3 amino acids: CASSSPGGAYQPQHF. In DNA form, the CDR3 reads TGTGCCAGCAGCTCCCCGGGGGGCGCCTATCAGCCCCAGCATTTT.

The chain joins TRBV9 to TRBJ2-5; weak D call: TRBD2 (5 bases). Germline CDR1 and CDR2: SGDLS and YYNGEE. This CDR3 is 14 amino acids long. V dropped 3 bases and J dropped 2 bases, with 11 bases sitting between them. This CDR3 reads CASSARLTQETQYF. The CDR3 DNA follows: TGTGCCAGCAGCGCGAGACTAACACAAGAGACCCAGTACTTC.

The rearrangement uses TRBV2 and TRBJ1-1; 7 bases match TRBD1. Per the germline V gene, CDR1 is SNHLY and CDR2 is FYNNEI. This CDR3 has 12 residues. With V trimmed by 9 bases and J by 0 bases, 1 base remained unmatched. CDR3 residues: CARGQMNTEAFF. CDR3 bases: TGTGCCAGGGGACAGATGAACACTGAAGCTTTCTTT.

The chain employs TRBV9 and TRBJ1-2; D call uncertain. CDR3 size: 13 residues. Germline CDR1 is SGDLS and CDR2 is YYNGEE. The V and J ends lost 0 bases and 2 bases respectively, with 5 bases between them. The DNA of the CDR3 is TGTGCCAGCAGCGTAGGACTAAACTATGGCTACACCTTC. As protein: CASSVGLNYGYTF.

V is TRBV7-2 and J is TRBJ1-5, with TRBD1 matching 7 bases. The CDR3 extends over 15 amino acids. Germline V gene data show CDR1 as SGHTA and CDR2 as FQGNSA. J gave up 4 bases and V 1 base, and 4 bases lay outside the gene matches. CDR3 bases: TGTGCCAGCAGCTTAGAGGGACAGATTAATCAGCCCCAGCATTTT. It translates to CASSLEGQINQPQHF.

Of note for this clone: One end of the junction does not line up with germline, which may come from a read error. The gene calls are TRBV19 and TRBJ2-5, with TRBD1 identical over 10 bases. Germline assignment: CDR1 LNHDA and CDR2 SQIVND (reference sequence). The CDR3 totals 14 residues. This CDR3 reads CASSVTGGQKTQYF. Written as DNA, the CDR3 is TGTGCCAGTAGTGTGACAGGGGGCCAAAAGACCCAGTACTTC.

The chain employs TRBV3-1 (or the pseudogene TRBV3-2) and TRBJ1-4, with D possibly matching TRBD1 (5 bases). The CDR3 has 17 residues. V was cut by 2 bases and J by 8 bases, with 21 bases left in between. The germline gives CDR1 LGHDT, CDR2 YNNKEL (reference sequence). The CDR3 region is CASSQPTGVRFREKLFF. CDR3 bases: TGTGCCAGCAGCCAACCGACGGGGGTCCGGTTTAGAGAAAAACTGTTTTTT.

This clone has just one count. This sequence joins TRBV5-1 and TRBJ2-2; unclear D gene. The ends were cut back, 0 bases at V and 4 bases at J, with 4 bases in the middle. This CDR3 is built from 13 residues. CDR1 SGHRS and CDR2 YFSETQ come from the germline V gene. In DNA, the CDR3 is TGCGCCAGCAGCTTGGCCGGCACCGGGGAGCTGTTTTTT. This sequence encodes CASSLAGTGELFF.

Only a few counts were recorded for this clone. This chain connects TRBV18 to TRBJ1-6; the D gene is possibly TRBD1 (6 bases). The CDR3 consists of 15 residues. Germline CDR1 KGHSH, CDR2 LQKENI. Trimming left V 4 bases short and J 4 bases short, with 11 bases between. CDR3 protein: CASSQDRSYNSPLHF. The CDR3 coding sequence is TGTGCCAGCTCACAAGACAGGAGTTATAATTCACCCCTCCACTTT.

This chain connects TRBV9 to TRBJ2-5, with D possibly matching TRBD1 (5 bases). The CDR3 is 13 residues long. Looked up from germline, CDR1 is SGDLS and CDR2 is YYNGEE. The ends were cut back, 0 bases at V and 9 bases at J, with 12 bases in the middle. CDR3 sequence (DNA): TGTGCCAGCAGCGTAGGTCTTTTAGGGGCCCAGTACTTC. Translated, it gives CASSVGLLGAQYF.

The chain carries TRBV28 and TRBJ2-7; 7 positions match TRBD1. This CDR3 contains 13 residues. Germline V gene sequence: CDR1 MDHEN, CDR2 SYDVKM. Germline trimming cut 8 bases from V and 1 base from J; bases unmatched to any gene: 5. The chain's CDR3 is CASRQGSSYEQYF. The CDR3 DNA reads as TGTGCCAGCCGACAGGGTTCTTCCTACGAGCAGTACTTC.

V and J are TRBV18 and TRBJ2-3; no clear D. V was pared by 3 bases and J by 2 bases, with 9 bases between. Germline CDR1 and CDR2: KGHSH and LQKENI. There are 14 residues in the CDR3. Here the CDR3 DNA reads TGTGCCAGCTCACCTAACATATACACAGATACGCAGTATTTT. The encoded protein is CASSPNIYTDTQYF.

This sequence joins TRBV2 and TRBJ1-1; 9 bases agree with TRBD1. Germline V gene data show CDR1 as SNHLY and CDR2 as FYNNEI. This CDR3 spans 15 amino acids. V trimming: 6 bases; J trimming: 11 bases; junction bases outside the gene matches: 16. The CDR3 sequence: CASRSPGQGVLRAFF. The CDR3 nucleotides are TGTGCCAGCAGATCCCCGGGACAGGGAGTTCTTAGGGCTTTCTTT. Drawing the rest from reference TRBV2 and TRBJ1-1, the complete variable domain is EPEVTQTPSHQVTQMGQEVILRCVPISNHLYFYWYRQILGQKVEFLVSFYNNEISEKSEIFDDQFSVERPDGSNFTLKIRSTKLEDSAMYFCASRSPGQGVLRAFFGQGTRLTVV.